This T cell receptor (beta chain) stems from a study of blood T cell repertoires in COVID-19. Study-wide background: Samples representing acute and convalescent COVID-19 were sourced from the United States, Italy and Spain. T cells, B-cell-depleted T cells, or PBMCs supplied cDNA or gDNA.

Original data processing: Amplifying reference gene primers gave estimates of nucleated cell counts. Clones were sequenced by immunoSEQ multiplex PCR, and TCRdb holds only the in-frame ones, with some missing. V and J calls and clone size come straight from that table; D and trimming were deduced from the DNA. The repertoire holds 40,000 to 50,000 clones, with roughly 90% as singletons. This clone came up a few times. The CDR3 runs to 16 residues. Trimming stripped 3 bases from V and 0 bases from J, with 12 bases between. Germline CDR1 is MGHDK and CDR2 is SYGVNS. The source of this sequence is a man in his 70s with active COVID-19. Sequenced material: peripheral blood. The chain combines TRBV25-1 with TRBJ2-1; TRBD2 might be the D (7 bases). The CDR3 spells CASSDGGARSYNEQFF. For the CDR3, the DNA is TGTGCCAGCAGTGATGGGGGGGCCCGCTCCTACAATGAGCAGTTCTTC.